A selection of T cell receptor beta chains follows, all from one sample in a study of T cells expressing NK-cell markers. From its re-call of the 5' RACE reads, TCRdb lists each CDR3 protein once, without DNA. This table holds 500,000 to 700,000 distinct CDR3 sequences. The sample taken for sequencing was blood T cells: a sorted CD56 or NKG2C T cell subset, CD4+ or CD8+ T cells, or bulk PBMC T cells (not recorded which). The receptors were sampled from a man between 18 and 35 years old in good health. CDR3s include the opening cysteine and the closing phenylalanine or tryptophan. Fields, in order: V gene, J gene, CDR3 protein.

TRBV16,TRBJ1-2,CASSQSTNYGYTF
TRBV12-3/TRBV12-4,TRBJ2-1,CASSLGQQIQFF
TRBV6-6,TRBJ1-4,CASTWAGSEKLFF
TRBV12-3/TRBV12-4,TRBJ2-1,CASSPPRGGLHEQFF
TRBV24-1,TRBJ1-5,CATSDYRNNQPQHF
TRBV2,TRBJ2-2,CASMRTLLNTGELFF
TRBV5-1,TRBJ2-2,CASSLVGGIVNTGELFF
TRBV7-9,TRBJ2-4,CASSLLRRDTKNIQYF
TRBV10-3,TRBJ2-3,CAIRAGNSADTQYF
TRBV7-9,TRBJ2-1,CASSLADISSYNEQFF
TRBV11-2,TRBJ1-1,CASSLALGAGTEAFF
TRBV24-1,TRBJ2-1,CATSDHSGPSYNEQFF
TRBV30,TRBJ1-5,CAWATHLHQPQHF
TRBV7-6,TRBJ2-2,CASSLASGNGAGELFF
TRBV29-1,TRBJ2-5,CSARLAETQYF
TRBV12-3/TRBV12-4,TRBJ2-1,CASSDVEVEQFF
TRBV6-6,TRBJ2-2,CASSYPMRGELFF
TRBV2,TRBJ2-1,CASSHGWREDNEQFF
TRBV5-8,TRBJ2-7,CASSLFLSAYEQYF
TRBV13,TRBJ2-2,CASSPPDRGNTGELFF
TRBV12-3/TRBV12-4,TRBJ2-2,CASSPTSGRAPGELFF
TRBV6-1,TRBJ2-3,CASSGGTSGRGTDTQYF
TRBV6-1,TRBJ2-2,CASRLALGDTGELFF
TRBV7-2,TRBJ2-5,CASRKKGTQYF
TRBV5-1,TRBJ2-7,CASSLGQAGFAGGPYF
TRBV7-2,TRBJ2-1,CASSLASGSVGEQFF
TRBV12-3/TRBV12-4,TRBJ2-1,CAESSSSYNEQFF
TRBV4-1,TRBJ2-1,CASSQDSETIYNEQFF
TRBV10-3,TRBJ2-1,CAISNGLAGKEDEQFF
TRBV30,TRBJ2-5,CAWSILAGGETQYF
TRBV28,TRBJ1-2,CASAPLRGSNYGYTF
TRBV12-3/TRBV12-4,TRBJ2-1,CASSRQGARNNEQFF
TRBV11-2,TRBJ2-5,CASSLWRQETQYF
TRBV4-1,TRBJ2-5,CASSQDRGENQETQYF
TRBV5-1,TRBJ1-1,CASSIGHRGSPEAFF
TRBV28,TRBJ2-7,CASSEGRLYEQYF
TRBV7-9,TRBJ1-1,CASSLGGLGGTEAFF
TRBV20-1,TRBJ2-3,CSARVGRSSQYF
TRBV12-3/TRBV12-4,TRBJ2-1,CASLRDSQNEQFF
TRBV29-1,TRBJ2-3,CSVDSGTRQYF
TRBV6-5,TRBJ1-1,CASSYSGDRGLGAFF
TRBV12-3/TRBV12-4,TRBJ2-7,CASSFNPGTTYEQYF
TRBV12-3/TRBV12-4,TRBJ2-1,CASSRPIGTGAPSNEQFF
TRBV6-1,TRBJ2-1,CASNDLAGRSYNEQFF
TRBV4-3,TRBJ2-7,CASSQLTGTGYSYEQYF
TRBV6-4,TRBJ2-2,CASSDSGGAVTGELFF
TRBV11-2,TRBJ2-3,CASSLVGTSGRGGRMDTQYF
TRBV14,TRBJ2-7,CASSQWERNEQYF
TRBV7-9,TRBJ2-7,CASSLPGQEFSYEQYF